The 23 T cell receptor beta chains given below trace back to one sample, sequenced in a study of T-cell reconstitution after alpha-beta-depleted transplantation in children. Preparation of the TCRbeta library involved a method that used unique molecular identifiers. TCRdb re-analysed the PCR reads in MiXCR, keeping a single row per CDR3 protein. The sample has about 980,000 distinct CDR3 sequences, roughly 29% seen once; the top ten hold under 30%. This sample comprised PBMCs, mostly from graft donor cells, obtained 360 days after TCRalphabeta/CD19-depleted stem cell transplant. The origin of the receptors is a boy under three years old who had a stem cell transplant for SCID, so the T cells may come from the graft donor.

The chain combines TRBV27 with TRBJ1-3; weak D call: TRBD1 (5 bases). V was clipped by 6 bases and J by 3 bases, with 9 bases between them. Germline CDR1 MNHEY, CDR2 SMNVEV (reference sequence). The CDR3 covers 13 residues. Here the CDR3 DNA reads TGTGCCAGCAGAGGGGCAGTTGGAAACACCATATATTTT. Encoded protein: CASRGAVGNTIYF.

The DNA of the CDR3 is TGTGCCAGCAGTCTCCTGGGGGGCGCGGATGGCTACACCTTC. It encodes CASSLLGGADGYTF. The chain joins TRBV6-1 to TRBJ1-2; D possibly corresponds to TRBD1 (6 bases). CDR1 and CDR2 (germline): MNHNS, SASEGT. Trimming left V 5 bases short and J 6 bases short, with 16 bases between. This CDR3 contains 14 residues.

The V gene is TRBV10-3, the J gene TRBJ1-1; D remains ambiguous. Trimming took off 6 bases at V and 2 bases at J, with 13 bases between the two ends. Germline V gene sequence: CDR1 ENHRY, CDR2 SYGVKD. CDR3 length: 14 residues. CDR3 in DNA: TGTGCCATCAGGACAACCTCACACAACACTGAAGCTTTCTTT. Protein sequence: CAIRTTSHNTEAFF.

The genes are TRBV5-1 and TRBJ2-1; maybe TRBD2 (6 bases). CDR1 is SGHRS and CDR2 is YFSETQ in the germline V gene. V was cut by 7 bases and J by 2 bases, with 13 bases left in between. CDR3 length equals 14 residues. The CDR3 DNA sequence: TGCGCCAGCGGAGGGGCAGGTACCTACAATGAGCAGTTCTTC. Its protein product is CASGGAGTYNEQFF.

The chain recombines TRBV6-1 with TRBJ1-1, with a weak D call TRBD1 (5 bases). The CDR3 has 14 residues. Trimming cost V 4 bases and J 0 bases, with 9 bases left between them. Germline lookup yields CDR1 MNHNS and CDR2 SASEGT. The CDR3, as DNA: TGTGCCAGCAGTGGCTGGGGGGTGAACACTGAAGCTTTCTTT. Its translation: CASSGWGVNTEAFF.

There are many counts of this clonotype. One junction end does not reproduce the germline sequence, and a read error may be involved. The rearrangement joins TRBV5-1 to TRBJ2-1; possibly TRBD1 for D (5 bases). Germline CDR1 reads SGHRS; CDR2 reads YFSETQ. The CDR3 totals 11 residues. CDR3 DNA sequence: TGTGCCAGCAGTTTGGGGCAGGAGCAGTTCTTC. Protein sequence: CASSLGQEQFF.

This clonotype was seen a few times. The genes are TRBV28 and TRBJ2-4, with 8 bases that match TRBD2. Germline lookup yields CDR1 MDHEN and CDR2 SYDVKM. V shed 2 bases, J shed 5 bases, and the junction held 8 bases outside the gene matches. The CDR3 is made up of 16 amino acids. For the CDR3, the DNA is TGTGCCAGCAGTTTAATCCCGGGAGGGCGAGAAAACATTCAGTACTTC. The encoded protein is CASSLIPGGRENIQYF.

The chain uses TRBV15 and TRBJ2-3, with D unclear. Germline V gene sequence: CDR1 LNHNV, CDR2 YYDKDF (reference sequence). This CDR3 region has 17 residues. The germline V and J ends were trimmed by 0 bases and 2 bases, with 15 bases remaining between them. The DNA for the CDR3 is TGTGCCACCAGCAGAGATTTCCTAGAAGCCCCCACAGATACGCAGTATTTT. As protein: CATSRDFLEAPTDTQYF.

In DNA form, the CDR3 reads TGTGCCAGCAGTTTGAAGAGGGGGACAGGCGAGCAGTACTTC. Its translation is CASSLKRGTGEQYF. This chain links TRBV12-3 or TRBV12-4 with TRBJ2-7, with 8 bases identical to TRBD1. This CDR3 has 14 residues. V dropped 3 bases and J dropped 6; count of bases not matched to a gene: 7.

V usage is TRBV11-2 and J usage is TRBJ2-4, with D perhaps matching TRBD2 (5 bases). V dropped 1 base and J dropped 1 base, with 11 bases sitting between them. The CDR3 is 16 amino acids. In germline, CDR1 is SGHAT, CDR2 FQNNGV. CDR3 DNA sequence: TGTGCCAGCAGCTTAGTTTGGGAGCTCGCCAAAAACATTCAGTACTTC. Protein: CASSLVWELAKNIQYF.

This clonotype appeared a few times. CDR3 DNA sequence: TGTGCCACCAGCAGAAGCCGTAGTACAGGGAGCACAGATACGCAGTATTTT. Amino acids: CATSRSRSTGSTDTQYF. The chain is built from TRBV15 and TRBJ2-3, with D tentatively TRBD1 (6 bases). The germline V and J ends were trimmed by 2 bases and 0 bases, with 15 bases remaining between them. Germline loops: CDR1 LNHNV, CDR2 YYDKDF (reference sequence). There are 17 residues in the CDR3. The whole variable domain, remainder taken from reference TRBV15 and TRBJ2-3, is DAMVIQNPRYQVTQFGKPVTLSCSQTLNHNVMYWYQQKSSQAPKLLFHYYDKDFNNEADTPDNFQSRRPNTSFCFLDIRSPGLGDTAMYLCATSRSRSTGSTDTQYFGPGTRLTVL.

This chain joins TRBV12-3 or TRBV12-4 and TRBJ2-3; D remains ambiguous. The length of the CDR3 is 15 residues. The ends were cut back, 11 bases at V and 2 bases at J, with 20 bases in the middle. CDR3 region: CASTPRRTPTDTQYF. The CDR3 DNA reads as TGTGCCTCCACCCCCCGGCGGACCCCCACAGATACGCAGTATTTT.

The CDR3 DNA is TGTGCCAGCAGCCTGGACAGGGGGCATCACAATGAGCAGTTCTTC. Translation: CASSLDRGHHNEQFF. The chain is built from TRBV6-1 and TRBJ2-1, with 11 bases matching TRBD1. V was clipped by 6 bases and J by 5 bases; unmatched bases: 6. Per the germline V gene, CDR1 is MNHNS and CDR2 is SASEGT. This CDR3 has 15 amino acids.

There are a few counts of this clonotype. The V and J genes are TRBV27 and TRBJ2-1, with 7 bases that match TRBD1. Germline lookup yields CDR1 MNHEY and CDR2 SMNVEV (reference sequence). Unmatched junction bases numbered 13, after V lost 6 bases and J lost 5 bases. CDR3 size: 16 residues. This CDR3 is CASRQTRGQADNEQFF. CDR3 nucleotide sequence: TGTGCCAGCAGACAAACACGAGGACAGGCCGACAATGAGCAGTTCTTC.

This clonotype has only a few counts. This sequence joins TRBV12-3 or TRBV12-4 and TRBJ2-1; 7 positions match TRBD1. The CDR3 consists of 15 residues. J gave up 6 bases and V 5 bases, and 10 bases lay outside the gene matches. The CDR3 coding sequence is TGTGCCAGCAGTCCCGGGGACAGCGGAAGCAATGAGCAGTTCTTC. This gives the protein CASSPGDSGSNEQFF.

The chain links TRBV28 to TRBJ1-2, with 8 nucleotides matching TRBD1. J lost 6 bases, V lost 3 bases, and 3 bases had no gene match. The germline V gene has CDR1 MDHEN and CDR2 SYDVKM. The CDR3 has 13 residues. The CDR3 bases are TGTGCCAGCAGTTTTCCAGGGGGCGATGGCTACACCTTC. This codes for CASSFPGGDGYTF.

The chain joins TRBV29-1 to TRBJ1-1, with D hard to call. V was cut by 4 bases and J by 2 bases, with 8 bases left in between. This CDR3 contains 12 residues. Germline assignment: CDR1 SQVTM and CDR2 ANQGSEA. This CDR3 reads CSVVGSNTEAFF. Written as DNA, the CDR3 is TGCAGCGTTGTTGGCAGCAACACTGAAGCTTTCTTT.

The CDR3 spells CASSSYRGEQFF. In nucleotides, the CDR3 is TGTGCCAGCAGCTCCTACAGGGGGGAGCAGTTCTTC. The chain recombines TRBV7-2 with TRBJ2-1, with TRBD1 matching 8 bases. V shed 4 bases, J shed 10 bases, and the junction held 3 bases outside the gene matches. The CDR3 length is 12 residues. Germline lookup yields CDR1 SGHTA and CDR2 FQGNSA.

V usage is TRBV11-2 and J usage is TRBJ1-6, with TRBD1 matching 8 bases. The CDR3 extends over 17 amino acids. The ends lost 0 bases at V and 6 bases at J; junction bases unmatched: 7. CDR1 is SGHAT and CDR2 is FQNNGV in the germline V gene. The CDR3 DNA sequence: TGTGCCAGCAGCTTAGATCGACAGGGGTGGTTTAATTCACCCCTCCACTTT. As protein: CASSLDRQGWFNSPLHF.

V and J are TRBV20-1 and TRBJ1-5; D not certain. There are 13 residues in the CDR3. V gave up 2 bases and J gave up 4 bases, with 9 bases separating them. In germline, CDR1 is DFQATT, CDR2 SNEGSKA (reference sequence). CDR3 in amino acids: CSARSGYNQPQHF. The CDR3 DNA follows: TGCAGTGCTAGATCCGGGTATAATCAGCCCCAGCATTTT.

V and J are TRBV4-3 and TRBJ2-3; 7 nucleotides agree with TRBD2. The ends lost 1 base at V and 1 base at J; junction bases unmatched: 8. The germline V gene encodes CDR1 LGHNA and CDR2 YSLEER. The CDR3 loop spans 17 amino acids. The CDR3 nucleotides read TGCGCCAGCAGCCAAGCACCGTGGACTAGGGGCACAGATACGCAGTATTTT. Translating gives CASSQAPWTRGTDTQYF.

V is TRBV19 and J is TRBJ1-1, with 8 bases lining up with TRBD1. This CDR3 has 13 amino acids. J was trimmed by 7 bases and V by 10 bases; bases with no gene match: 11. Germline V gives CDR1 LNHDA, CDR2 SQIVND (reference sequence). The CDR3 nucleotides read TGTGCCACCAACGGACAGGGACGGCGTGAAGCTTTCTTT. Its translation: CATNGQGRREAFF.

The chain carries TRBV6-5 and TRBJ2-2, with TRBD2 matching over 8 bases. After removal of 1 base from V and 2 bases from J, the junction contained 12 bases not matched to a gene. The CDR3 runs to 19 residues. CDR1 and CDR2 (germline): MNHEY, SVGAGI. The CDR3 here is CASSYYAPFAGGNTGELFF. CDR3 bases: TGTGCCAGCAGTTACTACGCCCCCTTCGCGGGGGGCAACACCGGGGAGCTGTTTTTT.